These 10 T cell receptor beta chains were all obtained from the same sample, sequenced in a study of cytomegalovirus exposure and HLA in healthy donors. Primers: 60 Vbeta forward and 13 Jbeta reverse. The assay was immunoSEQ multiplex PCR, and TCRdb's table has in-frame clones only and misses some. The table has over 95,000 clones, roughly 76% seen once; the top ten hold less than 15%. Sequenced material: PBMCs. These receptor sequences come from a middle-aged woman in good health and CMV-seropositive.

The chain has TRBV7-9 and TRBJ1-1; D gene uncertain. Trimming took 1 base from V and 1 from J, leaving 10 bases between them. The CDR3 contains 15 residues. CDR1 is SEHNR and CDR2 is FQNEAQ in the germline V gene (reference sequence). In DNA form, the CDR3 reads TGTGCCAGCAGCTTAGGTGCGGATCCGAACACTGAAGCTTTCTTT. Protein product: CASSLGADPNTEAFF.

This chain joins TRBV27 and TRBJ1-6; no reliable D call. The V and J ends lost 1 base and 5 bases respectively, with 6 bases between them. The length of the CDR3 is 14 residues. Germline loops: CDR1 MNHEY, CDR2 SMNVEV (reference sequence). As DNA, the CDR3 is TGTGCCAGCAGTTTATGGCAGGATAATTCACCCCTCCACTTT. It encodes CASSLWQDNSPLHF.

V and J are TRBV30 and TRBJ2-5, with D perhaps matching TRBD1 (8 bases). V dropped 2 bases and J dropped 4 bases, with 11 bases sitting between them. This CDR3 region has 13 residues. Germline CDR1 is GTSNPN and CDR2 is SVGIG (reference sequence). Written as DNA, the CDR3 is TGTGCCTGGAGTTACAGGGGGGGAGAGACCCAGTACTTC. Residues: CAWSYRGGETQYF. The variable domain in full, completed from reference TRBV30 and TRBJ2-5, reads SQTIHQWPATLVQPVGSPLSLECTVEGTSNPNLYWYRQAAGRGLQLLFYSVGIGQISSEVPQNLSASRPQDRQFILSSKKLLLSDSGFYLCAWSYRGGETQYFGPGTRLLVL.

Note on this clone: This CDR3 is also generated by other DNA sequences in the sample. The CDR3 is CASSYSQGLYEQYF. The CDR3 DNA reads TGTGCCAGCAGTTATTCACAGGGCCTCTACGAGCAGTACTTC. The chain is built from TRBV6-5 and TRBJ2-7; TRBD1 might be the D (6 bases). CDR3 length: 14 amino acids. The ends were cut back, 3 bases at V and 3 bases at J, with 12 bases in the middle. Germline V gives CDR1 MNHEY, CDR2 SVGAGI.

CDR3 DNA sequence: TGTGCCAGCAAACCGGACAGCCCCACAGATACGCAGTATTTT. Its protein is CASKPDSPTDTQYF. This chain links TRBV28 with TRBJ2-3; maybe TRBD1 (6 bases). CDR3 length: 14 residues. V lost 7 bases and J 2 bases, leaving 13 bases between the germline ends. Germline V gives CDR1 MDHEN, CDR2 SYDVKM.

J is TRBJ1-2 and V is TRBV9; 7 nucleotides align to TRBD1. This CDR3 spans 15 amino acids. The germline gives CDR1 SGDLS, CDR2 YYNGEE. J lost 2 bases, V lost 3 bases, and 7 bases had no gene match. CDR3 protein: CASSARDSRNYGYTF. As DNA, the CDR3 is TGTGCCAGCAGCGCTCGGGACAGCCGGAACTATGGCTACACCTTC.

This clone was counted between two and nine times. This chain joins TRBV7-3 and TRBJ1-1; D is perhaps TRBD1 (5 bases). Germline V gene data show CDR1 as SGHTA and CDR2 as FQGTGA. The V end lost 7 bases, the J end lost 5 bases, and 14 bases lay between the germline ends. The CDR3 is 13 amino acids. In nucleotides, the CDR3 is TGTGCCAGCAAGGCGGGACTAACGACTGAAGCTTTCTTT. This translates into CASKAGLTTEAFF.

This clone was seen only a few times. The identical CDR3 is also encoded by other nucleotide sequences in the sample. This chain links TRBV5-1 with TRBJ2-7; 7 bases align to TRBD1. The germline V gene encodes CDR1 SGHRS and CDR2 YFSETQ. The CDR3 runs 14 residues. Trimming took 0 bases from V and 4 from J; bases not matched to a gene: 4. The CDR3 sequence is CASSLEAGGYEQYF. Here the CDR3 DNA reads TGCGCCAGCAGCTTGGAGGCAGGGGGATACGAGCAGTACTTC.

The CDR3 is CASGGTVNTEAFF. The CDR3 DNA is TGTGCCAGCGGGGGGACAGTGAACACTGAAGCTTTCTTT. This chain links TRBV6-5 with TRBJ1-1; 7 bases agree with TRBD1. Germline V gene sequence: CDR1 MNHEY, CDR2 SVGAGI. The CDR3 sequence is 13 residues long. Unmatched junction bases numbered 3, after V lost 8 bases and J lost 0 bases.

This clone was recorded a few times. The genes are TRBV10-3 and TRBJ2-3, with 9 bases aligning to TRBD2. With 6 bases clipped from V and 0 bases from J, the junction kept 7 bases outside the gene matches. The V gene's germline CDR1 is ENHRY and CDR2 SYGVKD. The CDR3 sequence is 16 residues long. In nucleotides, the CDR3 is TGTGCCATCAGCAACGTGGCGGGGGGGAGCACAGATACGCAGTATTTT. Protein product: CAISNVAGGSTDTQYF.